The T cell receptor (beta chain) under discussion was sequenced for a study of T-cell reconstitution after alpha-beta-depleted transplantation in children. Study outcomes and limitations: Certain patients had high TCRbeta diversity at day 60, and it came from recipient T cells and thymic progenitors that survived. When one year had passed after transplant, most T-cell counts and diversity came from newly produced T cells. The study reportedly traced alpha-beta T cells about two months after transplant to several hundred expanded graft clones.

Unique molecular identifiers tagged the TCRbeta library. TCRdb passed the PCR reads through MiXCR, listing each CDR3 protein once. The data contain 500,000 to 750,000 distinct CDR3 sequences, around 13% of them seen just once; the ten biggest clones take up 2.2%. This CDR3 spans 18 amino acids. Germline V CDR1 and CDR2: SGHRS, YFSETQ. V shed 0 bases and J 9 bases; nucleotides not matched to a gene: 18. In its sample, this clonotype was seen many times. Its specificity is unknown. The TCR comes from a male patient younger than 18 who had a stem cell transplant for acute myeloid leukemia, so the T cells may come from the graft donor. The sequenced sample was PBMCs, mostly from graft donor cells, obtained 360 days after TCRalphabeta/CD19-depleted stem cell transplant. This chain uses TRBV5-1 with TRBJ1-1; TRBD1 aligns across 9 bases. CDR3 nucleotide sequence: TGCGCCAGCAGCTTGGCCATCGGGGGACAGGGCGGTATCGGGCAAGCTTTCTTT. It encodes CASSLAIGGQGGIGQAFF.